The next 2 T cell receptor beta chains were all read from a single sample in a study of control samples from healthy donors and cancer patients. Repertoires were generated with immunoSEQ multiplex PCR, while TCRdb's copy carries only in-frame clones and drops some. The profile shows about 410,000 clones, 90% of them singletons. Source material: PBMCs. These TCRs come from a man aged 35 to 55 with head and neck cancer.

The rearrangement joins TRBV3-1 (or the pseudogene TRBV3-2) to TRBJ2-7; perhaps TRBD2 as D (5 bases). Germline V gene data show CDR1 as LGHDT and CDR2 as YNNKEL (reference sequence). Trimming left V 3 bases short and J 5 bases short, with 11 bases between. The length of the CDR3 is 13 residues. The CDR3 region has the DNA TGTGCCAGCAGCCACACTAGAGTCGACGAGCAGTACTTC. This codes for CASSHTRVDEQYF.

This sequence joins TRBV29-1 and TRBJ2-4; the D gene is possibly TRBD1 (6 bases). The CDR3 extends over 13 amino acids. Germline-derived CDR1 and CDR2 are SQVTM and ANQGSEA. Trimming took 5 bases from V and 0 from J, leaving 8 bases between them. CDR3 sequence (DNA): TGCAGCGTTCTACAGGGAGCCAAAAACATTCAGTACTTC. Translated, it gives CSVLQGAKNIQYF. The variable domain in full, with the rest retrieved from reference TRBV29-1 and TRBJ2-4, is SAVISQKPSRDICQRGTSLTIQCQVDSQVTMMFWYRQQPGQSLTLIATANQGSEATYESGFVIDKFPISRPNLTFSTLTVSNMSPEDSSIYLCSVLQGAKNIQYFGAGTRLSVL.